Presented here are 12 T cell receptor beta chains from one specimen sequenced in a study of T-cell reconstitution after alpha-beta-depleted transplantation in children. Unique molecular identifiers were built into the TCRbeta library. TCRdb analysed the PCR reads with MiXCR anew, one entry per CDR3 protein. Found here are around 300,000 distinct CDR3 sequences, 20% to 30% of them singletons; the top ten hold over 9.5%. Sequenced material: PBMCs, mostly from graft donor cells, taken 180 days after TCRalphabeta/CD19-depleted stem cell transplant. These receptors were taken from a male patient younger than 18 who had a stem cell transplant for acute lymphoblastic leukemia, so the T cells may come from the graft donor.

This clonotype showed up just a few times. The chain carries TRBV4-2 and TRBJ2-2; 9 bases agree with TRBD2. Trimming cost V 0 bases and J 6 bases; bases outside gene matches: 8. The length of the CDR3 is 17 residues. In germline, CDR1 is LGHNA, CDR2 YNFKEQ. The chain's CDR3 is CASSQDGGTSLSGELFF. Written as DNA, the CDR3 is TGTGCCAGCAGCCAAGATGGGGGGACTAGCTTGTCCGGGGAGCTGTTTTTT.

The rearrangement links TRBV5-1 to TRBJ2-5; 8 nucleotides line up with TRBD2. CDR1 and CDR2 from the germline V gene are SGHRS and YFSETQ. The V gene end was trimmed by 5 bases and the J gene end by 1 base; junction bases not matched to a gene: 7. The CDR3 extends over 15 amino acids. This chain's CDR3 is CASRGNGRAQETQYF. CDR3 coding DNA: TGCGCCAGCAGGGGGAACGGGAGGGCCCAAGAGACCCAGTACTTC.

This sequence joins TRBV7-8 and TRBJ2-1, with D tentatively TRBD2 (6 bases). V gave up 4 bases and J gave up 6 bases, with 13 bases separating them. Germline CDR1 and CDR2: SGHVS and FQNEAQ. The CDR3 is made up of 14 amino acids. The chain's CDR3 is CASSSSTSPNEQFF. The CDR3 DNA is TGTGCCAGCAGCTCGTCTACTAGCCCCAATGAGCAGTTCTTC.

The rearrangement joins TRBV5-1 to TRBJ1-1; D not resolved. Germline V lookup: CDR1 SGHRS, CDR2 YFSETQ. The CDR3 covers 12 residues. V lost 3 bases and J lost 5, with 8 bases in between. The CDR3 region is CASSSGDTEAFF. The DNA for the CDR3 is TGCGCCAGCAGCTCAGGTGATACTGAAGCTTTCTTT.

V is TRBV4-1 and J is TRBJ1-4, with unresolved D. Trimming shortened V by 3 bases and J by 8 bases, and 16 bases separated the two germline ends. Germline values: CDR1 MGHRA, CDR2 YSYEKL. The CDR3 is made up of 15 amino acids. This chain's CDR3 is CASSHLLSGWEKLFF. The CDR3 DNA reads TGCGCCAGCAGCCACCTTTTGTCGGGGTGGGAAAAACTGTTTTTT.

This clonotype has more than one count but fewer than ten. The rearrangement uses TRBV6-1 and TRBJ2-2; TRBD2 matches 7 bases. Germline CDR1 is MNHNS and CDR2 is SASEGT. The CDR3 covers 15 residues. The junction had 10 bases not matched to a gene; V was cut back by 10 bases and J by 2 bases. CDR3 protein: CATSAGTTNTGELFF. CDR3 bases: TGTGCCACTTCGGCCGGGACTACAAACACCGGGGAGCTGTTTTTT.

This chain joins TRBV13 and TRBJ1-5; D unresolved. Trimming removed 2 bases at V and 3 bases at J, with 8 bases between. This CDR3 is built from 14 residues. CDR1 and CDR2 (germline): PRHDT, FYEKMQ (reference sequence). For the CDR3, the DNA is TGTGCCAGCAGCTTACGACGGACCAATCAGCCCCAGCATTTT. This codes for CASSLRRTNQPQHF.

This clonotype has more than one count but fewer than ten. The chain links TRBV15 to TRBJ1-3, with no clear D. Germline V gene lookup returns CDR1 LNHNV and CDR2 YYDKDF (reference sequence). The CDR3 runs 11 residues. V was clipped by 0 bases and J by 8 bases, with 2 bases between them. CDR3 loop: CATSRDDTIYF. CDR3 coding DNA: TGTGCCACCAGCAGAGATGACACCATATATTTT.

The CDR3 sequence: CASSRVLTEAFF. DNA for the CDR3: TGTGCCAGCAGCCGAGTACTCACTGAAGCTTTCTTT. This rearrangement joins TRBV14 to TRBJ1-1; no reliable D call. The V gene lost 4 bases and the J gene lost 4 bases, with 7 bases spanning the gap. Germline V lookup: CDR1 SGHDN, CDR2 FVKESK. The CDR3 is made up of 12 amino acids.

The genes are TRBV9 and TRBJ1-2; the D is unclear. Trimming removed 0 bases at V and 4 bases at J, with 19 bases between. The CDR3 contains 17 residues. The germline gives CDR1 SGDLS, CDR2 YYNGEE. The CDR3 protein is CASSVAGGGGGLYGYTF. CDR3 DNA: TGTGCCAGCAGCGTAGCAGGAGGAGGAGGAGGGCTCTATGGCTACACCTTC.

The chain couples TRBV29-1 to TRBJ2-3; no reliable D call. Trimming shortened V by 8 bases and J by 2 bases, and 5 bases separated the two germline ends. This CDR3 is built from 10 residues. CDR1 is SQVTM and CDR2 is ANQGSEA in the germline V gene. The chain's CDR3 is CSPFTDTQYF. The CDR3 DNA follows: TGCAGCCCCTTCACAGATACGCAGTATTTT.

The rearrangement links TRBV3-1 to TRBJ1-2, with D tentatively TRBD1 (5 bases). Trimming removed 1 base from V and 8 bases from J, with 11 bases in between. The germline V gene has CDR1 LGHDT and CDR2 YNNKEL (reference sequence). There are 13 residues in the CDR3. CDR3 DNA sequence: TGTGCCAGCAGCCAAGTAGACAGCTCAGGCTACACCTTC. It yields the protein CASSQVDSSGYTF.